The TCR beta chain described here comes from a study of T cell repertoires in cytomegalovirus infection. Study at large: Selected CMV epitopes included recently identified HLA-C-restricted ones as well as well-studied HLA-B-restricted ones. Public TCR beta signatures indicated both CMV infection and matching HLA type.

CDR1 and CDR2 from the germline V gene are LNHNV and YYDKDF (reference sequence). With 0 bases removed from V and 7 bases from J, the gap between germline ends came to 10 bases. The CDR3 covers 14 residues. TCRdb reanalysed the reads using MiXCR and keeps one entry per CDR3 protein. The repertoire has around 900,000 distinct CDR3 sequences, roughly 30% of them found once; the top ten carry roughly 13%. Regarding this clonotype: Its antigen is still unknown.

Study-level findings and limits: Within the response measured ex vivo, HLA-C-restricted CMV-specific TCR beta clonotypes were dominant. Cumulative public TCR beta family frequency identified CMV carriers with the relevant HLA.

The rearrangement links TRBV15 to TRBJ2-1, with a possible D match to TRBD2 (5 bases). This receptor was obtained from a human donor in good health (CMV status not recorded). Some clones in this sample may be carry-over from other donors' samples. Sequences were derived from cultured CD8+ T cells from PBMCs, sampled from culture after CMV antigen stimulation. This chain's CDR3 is CATSRDRTGNEQFF. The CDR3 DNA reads TGTGCCACCAGCAGAGATCGCACGGGGAATGAGCAGTTCTTC.